This T cell receptor (beta chain) was obtained from a study of blood T cell repertoires in COVID-19. Turning to the study itself: Specimens from acute and convalescent COVID-19 originated in the United States, Italy and Spain. T cells, B-cell-depleted T cells, or PBMCs provided the cDNA or gDNA that served as material.

Profiled with immunoSEQ multiplex PCR; TCRdb holds only in-frame clones, not every one. The sample has 250,000 to 350,000 clones; 92% are singletons. Germline CDR1 is SGHTA and CDR2 is FQGNSA. The V end lost 1 base, the J end lost 5 bases, and 14 bases lay between the germline ends. The CDR3 contains 16 residues. The sequenced sample consisted of PBMCs or T cells enriched from blood (not recorded which). This chain connects TRBV7-2 to TRBJ2-2; tentative D call: TRBD1 (5 bases). This TCR was recovered from a woman younger than 45 who had recovered from COVID-19. CDR3 coding DNA: TGTGCCAGCAGCTTAGAAGGTACAGGATGGACCGGGGAGCTGTTTTTT. Amino acid sequence: CASSLEGTGWTGELFF.